These 18 T cell receptor beta chains were sequenced from one sample in a study of regulatory dendritic cells for organ transplantation. Data came from immunoSEQ multiplex PCR; TCRdb stores just in-frame clones and leaves some out. The table includes under 40,000 clones, over 80% detected once. Sequences were obtained from naive CD8+ T cells from blood. The sample's subset: CD45RA+ naive T cells. The receptors derive from a human donor in good health.

V and J are TRBV6-5 and TRBJ2-5; D is unclear. Per germline, CDR1 MNHEY and CDR2 SVGAGI. CDR3 length: 15 residues. With 6 bases removed from V and 2 bases from J, the gap between germline ends came to 16 bases. The DNA of the CDR3 is TGTGCCAGCAGCGCCGGGTCCAGTGGGCAAGAGACCCAGTACTTC. Protein: CASSAGSSGQETQYF.

The count of this clone is one. The gene calls are TRBV25-1 and TRBJ2-2; D not certain. CDR1 MGHDK and CDR2 SYGVNS come from the germline V gene. The CDR3 is 13 residues long. Trimming took 3 bases from V and 3 from J, leaving 5 bases between them. The CDR3 protein is CASSDRYTGELFF. The DNA of the CDR3 is TGTGCCAGCAGTGACCGGTACACCGGGGAGCTGTTTTTT.

This clone has more than one count but fewer than ten. J is TRBJ1-5 and V is TRBV30, with unresolved D. With 0 bases removed from V and 6 bases from J, the gap between germline ends came to 12 bases. Germline-derived CDR1 and CDR2 are GTSNPN and SVGIG (reference sequence). CDR3 length: 14 residues. The CDR3 DNA follows: TGTGCCTGGAGTGTACCTCCAGGAGCTCAGCCCCAGCATTTT. Its protein product is CAWSVPPGAQPQHF.

The CDR3 sequence: CAWHLGTGGEQYF. In DNA form, the CDR3 reads TGTGCCTGGCACCTGGGGACAGGGGGCGAGCAGTACTTC. This chain connects TRBV30 to TRBJ2-7; 11 bases map to TRBD1. The germline V gene has CDR1 GTSNPN and CDR2 SVGIG (reference sequence). The J segment lost 6 bases and the V segment lost 5 bases, leaving 6 bases of the junction unmatched. The length of the CDR3 is 13 residues.

This chain connects TRBV6-1 to TRBJ1-5; no clear D gene. V was clipped by 7 bases and J by 0 bases, with 13 bases between them. The germline V gene has CDR1 MNHNS and CDR2 SASEGT. The CDR3 covers 15 residues. CDR3 amino acids: CASTGRAYSNQPQHF. The CDR3 coding sequence is TGTGCCAGCACAGGCAGAGCTTATAGCAATCAGCCCCAGCATTTT.

This chain links TRBV19 with TRBJ2-5; a weak D match, TRBD1 (6 bases). The CDR3 runs to 17 residues. V gave up 3 bases and J gave up 5 bases, with 22 bases separating them. Germline V gene sequence: CDR1 LNHDA, CDR2 SQIVND (reference sequence). CDR3 nucleotides: TGTGCCAGTAGTATCTACCCCCGGGACATCTACAGGGAGACCCAGTACTTC. Translated, it gives CASSIYPRDIYRETQYF.

CDR3 loop: CASSIAESSYEQYF. CDR3 bases: TGTGCCAGCAGTATCGCCGAGAGCTCCTACGAGCAGTACTTC. J is TRBJ2-7 and V is TRBV6-1; D remains ambiguous. V was clipped by 5 bases and J by 0 bases, with 11 bases between them. CDR3 length: 14 residues. The germline V gene has CDR1 MNHNS and CDR2 SASEGT.

V is TRBV7-9 and J is TRBJ2-1; a weak D match, TRBD1 (5 bases). Germline CDR1 is SEHNR and CDR2 is FQNEAQ (reference sequence). V dropped 4 bases and J dropped 7 bases, with 17 bases sitting between them. This CDR3 is 15 amino acids long. Here the CDR3 DNA reads TGTGCCAGCAGCTCCTCCTCGGACATAGGGAATGAGCAGTTCTTC. Its protein product is CASSSSSDIGNEQFF.

The chain recombines TRBV4-3 with TRBJ2-7; D gene uncertain. The length of the CDR3 is 13 residues. Trimming pared 4 bases from V and 0 bases from J, leaving 7 bases between. CDR1 and CDR2 (germline): LGHNA, YSLEER. The CDR3 loop reads CASSLWVSYEQYF. The DNA of the CDR3 is TGCGCCAGCAGCCTATGGGTCTCCTACGAGCAGTACTTC.

V is TRBV27 and J is TRBJ2-5, with 9 nucleotides matching TRBD1. Germline V gene lookup returns CDR1 MNHEY and CDR2 SMNVEV (reference sequence). The CDR3 is 17 amino acids. The V gene end was trimmed by 5 bases and the J gene end by 0 bases; junction bases not matched to a gene: 10. CDR3 DNA sequence: TGTGCCAGCAGTCCATTCCCCAGGGACAGGGACCAAGAGACCCAGTACTTC. It is translated as CASSPFPRDRDQETQYF.

The CDR3 coding sequence is TGTGCCGCTAGGGACTTCAAAAACATTCAGTACTTC. Protein sequence: CAARDFKNIQYF. The chain couples TRBV28 to TRBJ2-4; D is possibly TRBD2 (6 bases). CDR1 is MDHEN and CDR2 is SYDVKM in the germline V gene. CDR3 length: 12 residues. V was pared by 11 bases and J by 3 bases, with 11 bases between.

The V gene is TRBV2, the J gene TRBJ1-2; 9 bases line up with TRBD1. The CDR3 totals 16 residues. Germline CDR1 reads SNHLY; CDR2 reads FYNNEI. J was trimmed by 5 bases and V by 6 bases; bases with no gene match: 13. CDR3 residues: CASSEGQGNNLYGYTF. CDR3 sequence (DNA): TGTGCCAGCAGCGAGGGACAGGGAAACAACCTTTATGGCTACACCTTC.

The chain couples TRBV11-2 to TRBJ2-5, with 11 bases matching TRBD2. The germline V gene encodes CDR1 SGHAT and CDR2 FQNNGV. The CDR3 sequence is 16 residues long. The trim removed 0 bases at V and 5 bases at J, leaving 5 bases unmatched. This CDR3 is CASSLELAGGDETQYF. CDR3 nucleotides: TGTGCCAGCAGCTTAGAGCTAGCGGGAGGCGATGAGACCCAGTACTTC.

CDR3 coding DNA: TGTGCCAGCAGTGGGGGACTAGCCTCCTACAATGAGCAGTTCTTC. It translates to CASSGGLASYNEQFF. The chain is built from TRBV27 and TRBJ2-1; 9 positions match TRBD2. The CDR3 covers 15 residues. Looked up from germline, CDR1 is MNHEY and CDR2 is SMNVEV (reference sequence). V lost 5 bases, J lost 0 bases, and 2 bases stayed unmatched.

This clone was recorded once. The V and J genes are TRBV4-1 and TRBJ2-2; D is unresolved. CDR1 is MGHRA and CDR2 is YSYEKL in the germline V gene. The CDR3 is 12 amino acids. Trimming shortened V by 4 bases and J by 8 bases, and 8 bases separated the two germline ends. CDR3 nucleotides: TGCGCCAGCAGCCCCAAGGCGGGGGAGCTGTTTTTT. This codes for CASSPKAGELFF.

The chain combines TRBV4-2 with TRBJ2-7, with D maybe TRBD1 (6 bases). Germline CDR1 LGHNA, CDR2 YNFKEQ. The V and J ends lost 5 bases and 1 base respectively, with 12 bases between them. CDR3 length: 14 amino acids. The CDR3 DNA sequence: TGTGCCAGCAGCGACACCGGACAGTCCTACGAGCAGTACTTC. Protein product: CASSDTGQSYEQYF.

V and J are TRBV4-2 and TRBJ1-2; the D is unclear. This CDR3 contains 14 residues. With 0 bases removed from V and 5 bases from J, the gap between germline ends came to 10 bases. Germline V CDR1 and CDR2: LGHNA, YNFKEQ. CDR3 sequence: CASSQERTQYGYTF. CDR3 in DNA: TGTGCCAGCAGCCAAGAGCGGACTCAGTATGGCTACACCTTC.

This clone was seen a single time. This sequence joins TRBV7-6 and TRBJ2-1, with 8 bases lining up with TRBD2. The CDR3 is 15 amino acids. Losses at the gene ends were 1 base for V and 12 bases for J; bases not matched to a gene: 11. Germline lookup yields CDR1 SGHVS and CDR2 FNYEAQ. The CDR3 reads CASSLVGGPAGGQFF. For the CDR3, the DNA is TGTGCCAGCAGCTTAGTGGGAGGACCCGCGGGGGGGCAGTTCTTC. Complete variable domain (other parts from reference TRBV7-6 and TRBJ2-1): GAGVSQSPRYKVTKRGQDVALRCDPISGHVSLYWYRQALGQGPEFLTYFNYEAQQDKSGLPNDRFSAERPEGSISTLTIQRTEQRDSAMYRCASSLVGGPAGGQFFGPGTRLTVL.